This T cell receptor (beta chain) was retrieved from a study of cytomegalovirus exposure and HLA in healthy donors. Unmatched junction bases numbered 11, after V lost 4 bases and J lost 8 bases. The CDR3 loop spans 15 amino acids. Per germline, CDR1 SGDLS and CDR2 YYNGEE. The PCR had 60 Vbeta and 13 Jbeta primers. Generated by immunoSEQ multiplex PCR, the TCRdb table keeps only in-frame clones and is missing some. The repertoire holds 95,000 to 150,000 clones, with about 70% as singletons. V is TRBV9 and J is TRBJ1-3, with 8 bases lining up with TRBD1. Sequencing was performed on PBMCs. The origin of this receptor is a woman aged 55-75 years in good health and CMV-seropositive. This CDR3 is CASSPRDRTWDTIYF. For the CDR3, the DNA is TGTGCCAGCAGCCCGAGGGACAGGACGTGGGACACCATATATTTT.